The 14 T cell receptor beta chains below all came from one sample that was sequenced in a study of shared clonotypes between healthy human individuals. The naive CD8 subset, CD45RO-negative cells positively selected for CCR7, excluded terminally differentiated effector memory CD45RA+ cells. Sequencing was performed with immunoSEQ multiplex PCR; in TCRdb, only in-frame clones are kept and a portion is missing. The sample holds about 2.1 million clones, about 93% seen once. The sequenced sample was naive CD8+ T cells from PBMCs. Receptors originate from a man between 18 and 35 years old in good health. Some clones in this sample may be carry-over from other donors' samples.

In its sample, this clone was seen once. V usage is TRBV10-3 and J usage is TRBJ2-3; no clear D gene. V lost 3 bases and J lost 4, with 5 bases in between. Germline CDR1 reads ENHRY; CDR2 reads SYGVKD. The CDR3 is 12 amino acids. In DNA form, the CDR3 reads TGTGCCATCAGTGATGGTTCAGATACGCAGTATTTT. Translation: CAISDGSDTQYF.

This clone was recorded only once. This chain uses TRBV9 with TRBJ1-1; 11 bases match TRBD1. Germline V gives CDR1 SGDLS, CDR2 YYNGEE. CDR3 length equals 17 residues. V trimming: 3 bases; J trimming: 0 bases; junction bases outside the gene matches: 7. The CDR3, as DNA: TGTGCCAGCAGCGGGGACAGGGGGACTCCATTGAACACTGAAGCTTTCTTT. Its translation is CASSGDRGTPLNTEAFF.

This clone appeared a single time. CDR3 loop: CASNHRGQTDTQYF. The CDR3 nucleotides are TGTGCCAGCAACCACAGGGGGCAGACAGATACGCAGTATTTT. This chain connects TRBV5-6 to TRBJ2-3, with TRBD1 matching 9 bases. V dropped 6 bases and J dropped 3; count of bases not matched to a gene: 5. The CDR3 is made up of 14 amino acids. Per germline, CDR1 SGHDT and CDR2 YYEEEE.

The chain uses TRBV7-7 and TRBJ2-1, with D possibly being TRBD2 (6 bases). The germline V gene encodes CDR1 SSHAT and CDR2 FNYEAQ (reference sequence). The V end was cut by 8 bases, the J end by 4 bases, with 15 bases between. The CDR3 is 14 amino acids. For the CDR3, the DNA is TGTGCCAGCCCCCGCCGGGACTCTTACAATGAGCAGTTCTTC. The encoded protein is CASPRRDSYNEQFF.

CDR3 in amino acids: CASSGGTGEQYF. CDR3 bases: TGCGCCAGCAGCGGGGGAACCGGCGAGCAGTACTTC. J is TRBJ2-7 and V is TRBV10-1; the D gene is possibly TRBD2 (6 bases). The V gene lost 6 bases and the J gene lost 6 bases, with 12 bases spanning the gap. This CDR3 region has 12 residues. Per germline, CDR1 WNHNN and CDR2 SYGVQD (reference sequence).

V usage is TRBV28 and J usage is TRBJ1-2; D unclear. This CDR3 is 13 amino acids long. The germline V gene has CDR1 MDHEN and CDR2 SYDVKM. V was clipped by 8 bases and J by 6 bases, with 16 bases between them. In DNA, the CDR3 is TGTGCCAGCTTACTGATGGGTAGCGATGGCTACACCTTC. This sequence encodes CASLLMGSDGYTF.

V gene TRBV4-2 combines with J gene TRBJ2-5; the match to TRBD2 covers 8 bases. The germline gives CDR1 LGHNA, CDR2 YNFKEQ. This CDR3 has 17 residues. Trimming at V came to 0 bases and at J to 4 bases, leaving 10 bases not matched to a gene. CDR3 region: CASSQDLGTRSSETQYF. For the CDR3, the DNA is TGTGCCAGCAGCCAAGATTTAGGGACTAGGTCTTCAGAGACCCAGTACTTC.

The chain is built from TRBV30 and TRBJ1-2; D is possibly TRBD1 (6 bases). Germline-derived CDR1 and CDR2 are GTSNPN and SVGIG (reference sequence). This CDR3 has 13 amino acids. V lost 3 bases and J 4 bases, leaving 12 bases between the germline ends. The CDR3 bases are TGTGCCTGGAGGGAAGGGGGTGCCTATGGCTACACCTTC. It is translated as CAWREGGAYGYTF.

The chain recombines TRBV29-1 with TRBJ2-3; TRBD2 aligns across 12 bases. Germline V gene sequence: CDR1 SQVTM, CDR2 ANQGSEA. The trim removed 4 bases at V and 1 base at J, leaving 24 bases unmatched. This CDR3 comprises 22 residues. CDR3 sequence: CSVGNRLGALAGGPRGTDTQYF. The CDR3 DNA follows: TGCAGCGTTGGGAATAGGTTAGGGGCGCTAGCGGGAGGGCCACGGGGCACAGATACGCAGTATTTT.

This clone was recorded once. V gene TRBV15 combines with J gene TRBJ1-1; D is unclear. Germline-derived CDR1 and CDR2 are LNHNV and YYDKDF (reference sequence). CDR3 size: 14 residues. The germline V and J ends were trimmed by 4 bases and 7 bases, with 16 bases remaining between them. As DNA, the CDR3 is TGTGCCACCAGCAATTACAACTGGGCCGGTGAAGCTTTCTTT. Translation gives CATSNYNWAGEAFF.

The chain has TRBV9 and TRBJ2-3; 7 bases are a match to TRBD2. Per germline, CDR1 SGDLS and CDR2 YYNGEE. This CDR3 is built from 15 residues. The junction had 5 bases not matched to a gene; V was cut back by 4 bases and J by 0 bases. The CDR3 loop is CASSLLAQSTDTQYF. CDR3 nucleotides: TGTGCCAGCAGCTTACTAGCGCAAAGCACAGATACGCAGTATTTT.

The chain has TRBV27 and TRBJ1-1, with a possible D match to TRBD1 (5 bases). Trimming took off 3 bases at V and 5 bases at J, with 16 bases between the two ends. Germline V gene data show CDR1 as MNHEY and CDR2 as SMNVEV (reference sequence). The CDR3 extends over 15 amino acids. The CDR3 protein is CASSFLDRGSTEAFF. DNA of the CDR3: TGTGCCAGCAGTTTTCTAGACAGAGGATCTACTGAAGCTTTCTTT.

The CDR3 protein is CASSLDRNEQFF. The CDR3 nucleotides read TGTGCCAGCAGCCTTGATCGGAATGAGCAGTTCTTC. The rearrangement joins TRBV4-2 to TRBJ2-1, with D hard to call. Per germline, CDR1 LGHNA and CDR2 YNFKEQ. This CDR3 has 12 amino acids. V was trimmed by 4 bases and J by 7 bases, leaving 8 bases between them.

The chain is built from TRBV15 and TRBJ1-2; no clear D. V was trimmed by 1 base and J by 4 bases, leaving 13 bases between them. The CDR3 runs 15 residues. CDR1 and CDR2 (germline): LNHNV, YYDKDF (reference sequence). CDR3 nucleotides: TGTGCCACCAGCAGAGTCGCTCAGGACCTCTATGGCTACACCTTC. Residues: CATSRVAQDLYGYTF.